The rows below give T cell receptor beta chains drawn from one sample of a study of vaccination and CD4 T cells after COVID-19. TCRdb reprocessed the PCR reads with MiXCR, giving one entry per CDR3 protein. Altogether 15,000 to 19,000 distinct CDR3 sequences are present, about two fifths being singletons, with the ten largest covering around 5.6%. These receptors' antigens are unknown. The sample consisted of CD4+ T cells from blood, cultured in vitro, taken before SARS-CoV-2 vaccination. The receptors derive from a human donor who had recovered from COVID-19. The CDR3 runs from the conserved cysteine through the conserved F or W. A D gene is named only where the DNA matches it firmly. Rows give clone size only sometimes, using once, few, many, or a class for an expanded clone.

CDR3 DNA,CDR3 protein,J gene,V gene,D gene,CDR3 length,clone size
TGTGCCAGCAGCCCGAACACTGAAGCTTTCTTT,CASSPNTEAFF,TRBJ1-1,TRBV6-1,.,11,.
TGCAGCGTTGGAGTGAACACTGAAGCTTTCTTT,CSVGVNTEAFF,TRBJ1-1,TRBV29-1,.,11,few
TGTGCCAGCAGTTCTCAAGAGACCCAGTACTTC,CASSSQETQYF,TRBJ2-5,TRBV6-2/TRBV6-3,.,11,few
TGTGCCAGCAGCCCCACGGCACAGGGGTTCGGTGAGCAGTTCTTC,CASSPTAQGFGEQFF,TRBJ2-1,TRBV9,TRBD1,15,.
TGTGCCAGTAGTATAGGGACAGGGGCCAATAGTCAGCCCCAGCATTTT,CASSIGTGANSQPQHF,TRBJ1-5,TRBV19,TRBD1,16,few
TGCAGTGCTAGAGCCCCAGGACTAGCGGTCCCCTCCTACGAGCAGTACTTC,CSARAPGLAVPSYEQYF,TRBJ2-7,TRBV20-1,TRBD2,17,.
TGTGCCAGCAGCCCCCGGGCGGGACTTCACTACGAGCAGTACTTC,CASSPRAGLHYEQYF,TRBJ2-7,TRBV7-2,.,15,few
TGTGCCAGCAGTAGGGGGACAGGGGGAGCTTTCTTT,CASSRGTGGAFF,TRBJ1-1,TRBV6-1,TRBD1,12,.
TGTGCCACCAGAAAAGGGGACTCCCGTGGATATGGCTACACCTTC,CATRKGDSRGYGYTF,TRBJ1-2,TRBV15,.,15,few
TGTGCCAGCAGCTTACATTATGGGCGGGAGTCGCCTATGAACACTGAAGCTTTCTTT,CASSLHYGRESPMNTEAFF,TRBJ1-1,TRBV7-9,.,19,.
.,CAISEVGPGATDTQCF,TRBJ2-3,TRBV10-3,.,16,.
TGTGCCAGCACTATGGACGGGAGCTCTGGAAACACCATATATTTT,CASTMDGSSGNTIYF,TRBJ1-3,TRBV6-1,.,15,.
TGTGCCAGCAGTTACTTTCTATTAGGTGGACAGGGATTTAACACCGGGGAGCTGTTTTTT,CASSYFLLGGQGFNTGELFF,TRBJ2-2,TRBV6-2/TRBV6-3,TRBD1,20,.
TGTGCCAGCGGCGACAGGAGAAATCAGCCCCAGCATTTT,CASGDRRNQPQHF,TRBJ1-5,TRBV2,.,13,few
TGTGCCAGCAGTACCGACAGGGCTGGAGCCAAAAACATTCAGTACTTC,CASSTDRAGAKNIQYF,TRBJ2-4,TRBV6-1,TRBD1,16,.
TGTGCCAGCAGCTTCTCTACAGAGAACTATGGCTACACCTTC,CASSFSTENYGYTF,TRBJ1-2,TRBV7-2,.,14,few
TGTGCCAGCAGTTTAAGTCTATGGGGCAATGAGCAGTTCTTC,CASSLSLWGNEQFF,TRBJ2-1,TRBV28,.,14,few
TGTGCCAGCAGCTCCGCGACAGGCCTGAACACTGAAGCTTTCTTT,CASSSATGLNTEAFF,TRBJ1-1,TRBV5-4,.,15,.
TGTGCCAGCAGCCCGGGGCGCCTAGCGGGGCGCCTCAGCACAGATACGCAGTATTTT,CASSPGRLAGRLSTDTQYF,TRBJ2-3,TRBV7-2,TRBD2,19,.
TGTGCCAGCAGCCCCGGCCGAGGAGATACGCAGTATTTT,CASSPGRGDTQYF,TRBJ2-3,TRBV7-3,.,13,few
TGTGCCAGCAGCCTCCCGAGCGGTTCCTACGAGCAGTACTTC,CASSLPSGSYEQYF,TRBJ2-7,TRBV28,.,14,.
TGTGCCAGCAGCTCCTTAACAGGGGGGCCCACTAACTATGGCTACACCTTC,CASSSLTGGPTNYGYTF,TRBJ1-2,TRBV7-2,TRBD1,17,few
TGCGCCAGCCGCAAAGGGGCGGCTAATGAAAAACTGTTTTTT,CASRKGAANEKLFF,TRBJ1-4,TRBV10-1,.,14,.
TGCGCCAGCAGATGGTACACTGAAGCTTTCTTT,CASRWYTEAFF,TRBJ1-1,TRBV10-2,.,11,.
TGTGCCAGCAGTTTGCGGTGGAATCAGCCCCAGCATTTT,CASSLRWNQPQHF,TRBJ1-5,TRBV6-2/TRBV6-3,.,13,few
TGCAGCGTTACCTGGAGGGGGGCCTTGAACACCGGGGAGCTGTTTTTT,CSVTWRGALNTGELFF,TRBJ2-2,TRBV29-1,.,16,.
TGTGCCAGCAGTTATCAGACTAGCGGAGAGACCCAGTACTTC,CASSYQTSGETQYF,TRBJ2-5,TRBV6-5,TRBD2,14,.
TGTGCCACCGGCGGGGACTTTGTGGAGTCTGGGGCCAACGTCCTGACTTTC,CATGGDFVESGANVLTF,TRBJ2-6,TRBV24-1,.,17,few
TGTGCCATCAGGGATGCTAGCGGGGGCCCTTACAATGAGCAGTTCTTC,CAIRDASGGPYNEQFF,TRBJ2-1,TRBV10-3,TRBD2,16,.
TGTGCCAGCAGCTTAGAATCGTTCGGCAGGGCCCGATCCTCAGCTTTCTTT,CASSLESFGRARSSAFF,TRBJ1-1,TRBV7-2,.,17,few
TGTGCCAGTAGTATAGCCCAGGGGAGCAATCAGCCCCAGCATTTT,CASSIAQGSNQPQHF,TRBJ1-5,TRBV19,.,15,.
TGCGCCAGCAGCCAAGTCCCCAACGAGCAGCCCCAGCATTTT,CASSQVPNEQPQHF,TRBJ1-5,TRBV4-1,.,14,few
TGTGCCAGCAGGGCCCGTGTGGACTCACCCCTCCACTTT,CASRARVDSPLHF,TRBJ1-6,TRBV6-2/TRBV6-3,.,13,few
TGCAGCGTTGAAGGTTTCAGGGGGGGAGTGGTCGCTGAAGCTTTCTTT,CSVEGFRGGVVAEAFF,TRBJ1-1,TRBV29-1,TRBD1,16,.
TGCGCCAGCAGCTGGGACATAGCTAACTATGGCTACACCTTC,CASSWDIANYGYTF,TRBJ1-2,TRBV5-1,.,14,.
TGCAGTGCCCCCAAAACACCGAACACTGAAGCTTTCTTT,CSAPKTPNTEAFF,TRBJ1-1,TRBV20-1,.,13,few
TGTGCCAGCAGCTCTAGCGGGAGCTATTTCCAAGAGACCCAGTACTTC,CASSSSGSYFQETQYF,TRBJ2-5,TRBV5-5,TRBD2,16,.
TGTGCCAGCAGCCCGGGACCTAGCCCCCATGGCACTGAAGCTTTCTTT,CASSPGPSPHGTEAFF,TRBJ1-1,TRBV7-3,.,16,medium-sized
TGCAGTGCTAGAGAGCCGGGAGTCACAAGGATTTCACCCCTCCACTTT,CSAREPGVTRISPLHF,TRBJ1-6,TRBV20-1,.,16,.
TGTGCCAGCAAAAGCGGGCTGGACACTGAAGCTTTCTTT,CASKSGLDTEAFF,TRBJ1-1,TRBV28,.,13,.
TGTGCCAGCAGCTTGGGACTAGCGGGGGGGTACGAGCAGTACTTC,CASSLGLAGGYEQYF,TRBJ2-7,TRBV5-6,TRBD2,15,.
TGCAGTGCAAGGAGAACCGGGACAGACTACTCCAACTATGGCTACACCTTC,CSARRTGTDYSNYGYTF,TRBJ1-2,TRBV20-1,TRBD1,17,.
TGTGCCAGCAGTTACTCGGCAGGGGCAACTAACTATGGCTACACCTTC,CASSYSAGATNYGYTF,TRBJ1-2,TRBV6-2/TRBV6-3,.,16,.
TGCAGTGCTCGCCGGGGGGAATACAATGAGCAGTTCTTC,CSARRGEYNEQFF,TRBJ2-1,TRBV20-1,TRBD2,13,.
TGTGCCAGCAGTTTGGGGGCGGTCCAAAGAGGCTACACCTTC,CASSLGAVQRGYTF,TRBJ1-2,TRBV28,.,14,.
TGTGCCAGCAGTTACGGGGACAGGGGAACTGAAGCTTTCTTT,CASSYGDRGTEAFF,TRBJ1-1,TRBV6-5,TRBD1,14,few
TGTGCCAGCAGCTTAGGGGAGAGCACAGATACGCAGTATTTT,CASSLGESTDTQYF,TRBJ2-3,TRBV11-3,.,14,.
TGTGCCAGCAGAACCCCCGGCAGCGGGCTAAACACCGGGGAGCTGTTTTTT,CASRTPGSGLNTGELFF,TRBJ2-2,TRBV6-1,.,17,.
TGTGCCAGTAGTAGTGGACGGACGACTAACACAGATACGCAGTATTTT,CASSSGRTTNTDTQYF,TRBJ2-3,TRBV19,.,16,.
TGTGCCACCAGCAGAGATAGGGGACAGTCCTACGAGCAGTACTTC,CATSRDRGQSYEQYF,TRBJ2-7,TRBV15,TRBD1,15,.
TGTGCCAGCAGTTCCGCCAGGAGACCCTATTCCTACGAGCAGTACTTC,CASSSARRPYSYEQYF,TRBJ2-7,TRBV6-5,.,16,few
TGTGCCAGCAGTTTAAAGGGAGAAGCTTTCTTT,CASSLKGEAFF,TRBJ1-1,TRBV27,.,11,.
TGTGCCAGCAGCTTAGTTTCCGGCGGAGACACAGATACGCAGTATTTT,CASSLVSGGDTDTQYF,TRBJ2-3,TRBV7-8,.,16,few
TGTGCCACCAGTGGAGGGACAGGGGACGGGGCCAACGTCCTGACTTTC,CATSGGTGDGANVLTF,TRBJ2-6,TRBV24-1,TRBD1,16,.